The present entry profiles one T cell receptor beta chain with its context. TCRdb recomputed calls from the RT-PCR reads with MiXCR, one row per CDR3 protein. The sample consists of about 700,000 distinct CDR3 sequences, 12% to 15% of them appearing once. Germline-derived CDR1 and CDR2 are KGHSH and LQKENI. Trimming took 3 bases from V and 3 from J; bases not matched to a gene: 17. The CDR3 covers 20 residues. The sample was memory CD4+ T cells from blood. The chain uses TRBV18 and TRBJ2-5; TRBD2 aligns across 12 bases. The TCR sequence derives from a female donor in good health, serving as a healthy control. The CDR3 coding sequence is TGTGCCAGCTCACCCGCCCAATCTCTAGCGGGGGGGCGGCTGGAAGAGACCCAGTACTTC. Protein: CASSPAQSLAGGRLEETQYF.